Listed below are T cell receptor beta chains from one sample, sequenced in a study of beta chain features in type 1 diabetes. TCRdb's copy holds only in-frame clones and misses some; the assay was immunoSEQ multiplex PCR. The repertoire holds 150,000 to 180,000 clones, with 11% as singletons. Sequencing was done on a sample of central memory CD4+ T cells from blood. These receptors all come from a man aged 18 to 30 in good health. Both conserved end residues are part of each CDR3. The D gene is left open where the match is weak. For some rows the clone size is stated as once, few or many, or as a class when expanded; others skip it.

size,D,V,J,length,DNA,CDR3
-,-,TRBV7-2,TRBJ2-7,13,TGTGCCAGCAGCTTGCGGGCCTCCTACGAGCAGTACTTC,CASSLRASYEQYF
few,-,TRBV20-1,TRBJ2-7,11,TGCAGTGCTAGTAAGGCTTACGAGCAGTACTTC,CSASKAYEQYF
-,-,TRBV7-3,TRBJ2-5,13,TGTGCCAGCAGCAAAGCCATCGAAGAGACCCAGTACTTC,CASSKAIEETQYF
few,-,TRBV2,TRBJ1-5,13,TGTGCCAGCAGAGCCAGGGGCAATCAGCCCCAGCATTTT,CASRARGNQPQHF
-,-,TRBV20-1,TRBJ1-4,11,TGCAGTGCTAGATCGTGGGAAAAACTGTTTTTT,CSARSWEKLFF
few,-,TRBV2,TRBJ1-5,12,TGTGCCAGCAAGGTCGGTTTTCAGCCCCAGCATTTT,CASKVGFQPQHF
-,-,TRBV5-1,TRBJ2-7,13,TGCGCCAGCAAGATGGACGGCCCCTACGAGCAGTACTTC,CASKMDGPYEQYF
few,TRBD1,TRBV28,TRBJ2-7,15,TGTGCCAGCCTAAAAGGCGACAGGGATGTCTACGAGCAGTACTTC,CASLKGDRDVYEQYF
few,TRBD1,TRBV19,TRBJ1-5,13,TGTGCCAGTATCGGACAGGGGAATCAGCCCCAGCATTTT,CASIGQGNQPQHF
few,TRBD1,TRBV18,TRBJ1-2,15,TGTGCCAGCTCACCTGACAGGGGAAATAACTATGGCTACACCTTC,CASSPDRGNNYGYTF
-,-,TRBV28,TRBJ1-6,13,TGTGCCAGCAGGACGGGAAATAATTCACCCCTCCACTTT,CASRTGNNSPLHF
few,-,TRBV5-1,TRBJ2-7,18,TGCGCCAGCAGCTTGGCTTACCGGCCGACAGGTGGTAAAGACGAGCAGTACTTC,CASSLAYRPTGGKDEQYF
few,-,TRBV19,TRBJ1-1,15,TGTGCCAGTAGTAGACTAGCCGGGGTGAACACTGAAGCTTTCTTT,CASSRLAGVNTEAFF
-,-,TRBV29-1,TRBJ2-7,12,TGCAGCGTTTGCACGGATTCCTACGAGCAGTACTTC,CSVCTDSYEQYF
-,-,TRBV30,TRBJ2-3,17,TGTGCCTCTCGCCGGGGGACAGCGGGGGTCTTCACAGATACGCAGTATTTT,CASRRGTAGVFTDTQYF
-,-,TRBV25-1,TRBJ1-2,14,TGTGCCAGCAGCTTCGCGGGGGGGAACTATGGCTACACCTTC,CASSFAGGNYGYTF
few,-,TRBV14,TRBJ2-3,15,TGTGCCAGCAGCCTACGGGTCACAGGGAAAGATACGCAGTATTTT,CASSLRVTGKDTQYF
few,-,TRBV7-9,TRBJ2-7,14,TGTGCCAGCAGCTACAAGGGGGAATACTACGAGCAGTACTTC,CASSYKGEYYEQYF
-,TRBD1,TRBV5-6,TRBJ2-7,15,TGTGCCAGCAATACGGACAGGGGGCGCGGGGACGAGCAGTACTTC,CASNTDRGRGDEQYF
-,-,TRBV7-8,TRBJ1-4,16,TGTGCCAGCAGCTCATCGGGTTTAGCTTGGAATGAAAAACTGTTTTTT,CASSSSGLAWNEKLFF
few,-,TRBV4-2,TRBJ1-4,16,TGTGCCAGCAGCCAAGATGGGGCACCAACTAATGAAAAACTGTTTTTT,CASSQDGAPTNEKLFF
-,-,TRBV12-2,TRBJ2-7,15,TGTGCCAGCAGCTACCTTATGGGCGGTCACGACGAGCAGTACTTC,CASSYLMGGHDEQYF
-,-,TRBV7-9,TRBJ2-2,16,TGTGCCAGCAGCCCATGGGCGGGGTTGAACACCGGGGAGCTGTTTTTT,CASSPWAGLNTGELFF
-,-,TRBV9,TRBJ1-1,14,TGTGCCAGCAGCGTAGCTGGGTATGGGACTGAAGCTTTCTTT,CASSVAGYGTEAFF
-,-,TRBV30,TRBJ2-5,11,TGTGCCTGGACGTCCCAGGAGACCCAGTACTTC,CAWTSQETQYF
few,-,TRBV28,TRBJ1-2,15,TGTGCCAGTTTCGCCCGGTCCGCTTTTAACTATGGCTACACCTTC,CASFARSAFNYGYTF
-,-,TRBV13,TRBJ2-7,14,TGTGCCAGCAGCTCACTATTGGTCCGCTACGAGCAGTACTTC,CASSSLLVRYEQYF
few,-,TRBV30,TRBJ1-2,11,TGTGCCCAAGGAGGTAACTATGGCTACACCTTC,CAQGGNYGYTF
few,-,TRBV7-9,TRBJ1-1,13,TGTGCCAGCAGCTGGGGGATCGGTACTGAAGCTTTCTTT,CASSWGIGTEAFF
few,-,TRBV10-3,TRBJ2-7,12,TGTGCCATCAGCCCCCTAGCCTACGAGCAGTACTTC,CAISPLAYEQYF
many,-,TRBV5-4,TRBJ1-1,12,TGTGCCAGCAGCTTGGACGGTACTGAAGCTTTCTTT,CASSLDGTEAFF
few,-,TRBV2,TRBJ1-1,12,TGTGCCAGCAGTGAGGGGGGCACTGAAGCTTTCTTT,CASSEGGTEAFF
-,-,TRBV4-3,TRBJ1-2,14,TGCGCCAGCAGCCAAACGACCAGGGGATATGGCTACACCTTC,CASSQTTRGYGYTF
few,-,TRBV27,TRBJ1-1,13,TGTGCCAGCAGTTTAATGCAGGGCACTGAAGCTTTCTTT,CASSLMQGTEAFF
few,TRBD1,TRBV29-1,TRBJ2-1,14,TGCAGCGCCTCCGGACAGGGGGTGTATAATGAGCAGTTCTTC,CSASGQGVYNEQFF
-,-,TRBV30,TRBJ2-5,15,TGTGCCTGGACGCAGGGTAGGGGGTACCAAGAGACCCAGTACTTC,CAWTQGRGYQETQYF
-,TRBD1,TRBV28,TRBJ1-5,14,TGTGCCAGCGGCGAATTCAGGGGGCATCAGCCCCAGCATTTT,CASGEFRGHQPQHF
-,-,TRBV2,TRBJ2-3,12,TGTGCCAGCACGGGGGTCACAGATACGCAGTATTTT,CASTGVTDTQYF
few,-,TRBV7-9,TRBJ2-3,11,TGTGCCGTCGGAGTAAAAGATACGCAGTATTTT,CAVGVKDTQYF
few,TRBD2,TRBV4-3,TRBJ2-1,18,TGCGCCAGCAGCCAAGATGGGGCGGGAGCGGGATCTGTCAATGAGCAGTTCTTC,CASSQDGAGAGSVNEQFF
few,TRBD1,TRBV25-1,TRBJ2-2,13,TGTGCCAGCAGTGTTGGGACAGCCGGGGAGCTGTTTTTT,CASSVGTAGELFF
few,-,TRBV7-2,TRBJ2-1,16,TGTGCCAGCAGCTTACGGCTCGGGGCTGGGAACAATGAGCAGTTCTTC,CASSLRLGAGNNEQFF
few,-,TRBV15,TRBJ2-2,15,TGTGCCACCAGGACCGGGACCGCGAACACCGGGGAGCTGTTTTTT,CATRTGTANTGELFF
-,-,TRBV10-3,TRBJ1-1,12,TGTGCCATCAGAGAATTAGGACAGGAAGCTTTCTTT,CAIRELGQEAFF
-,TRBD1,TRBV7-7,TRBJ2-1,15,TGTGCCAGCAGTCCCGGGACAGGGAATCACAATGAGCAGTTCTTC,CASSPGTGNHNEQFF
many,-,TRBV5-1,TRBJ2-3,15,TGCGCCAGCAGCTTGGTAGCGGAACTCACAGATACGCAGTATTTT,CASSLVAELTDTQYF
-,-,TRBV7-3,TRBJ2-5,13,TGTGCCAGCAGCTTAGAAAGGCGCGAGACCCAGTACTTC,CASSLERRETQYF